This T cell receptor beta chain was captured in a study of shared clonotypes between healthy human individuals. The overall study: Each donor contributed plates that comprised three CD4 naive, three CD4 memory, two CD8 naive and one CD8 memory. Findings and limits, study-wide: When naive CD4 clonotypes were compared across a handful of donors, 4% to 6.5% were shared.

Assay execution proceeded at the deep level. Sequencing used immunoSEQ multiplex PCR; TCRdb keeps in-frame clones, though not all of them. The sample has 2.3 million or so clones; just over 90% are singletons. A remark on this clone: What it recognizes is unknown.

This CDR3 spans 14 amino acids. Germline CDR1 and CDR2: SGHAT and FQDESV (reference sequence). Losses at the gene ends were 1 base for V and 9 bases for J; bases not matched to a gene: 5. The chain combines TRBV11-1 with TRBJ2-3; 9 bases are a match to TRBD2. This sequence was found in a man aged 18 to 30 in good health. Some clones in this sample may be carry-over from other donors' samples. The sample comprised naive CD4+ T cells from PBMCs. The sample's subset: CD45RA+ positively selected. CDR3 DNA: TGTGCCAGCAGCTTAGTGGGGACTAGCAGGACGCAGTATTTT. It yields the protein CASSLVGTSRTQYF.